This is a list of T cell receptor beta chains from one sample in a study of PD-1 blockade in classical Hodgkin lymphoma. Repertoires were generated with immunoSEQ multiplex PCR, while TCRdb's copy carries only in-frame clones and drops some. The repertoire consists of some 49,000 clones, with just over 90% occurring once and the leading ten covering about 5.3%. Sequenced sample: peripheral blood mononuclear cells (PBMCs). These receptors all stem from a human donor with classical Hodgkin lymphoma. The conserved cysteine and the conserved F or W are not part of the CDR3 here. The D gene is left open where the match is weak. Expanded clones get a size class; other rows say once, few or many, or leave the size out.

v_gene,d_gene,j_gene,abundance,CDR3aa
TRBV28,TRBD1,TRBJ1-5,.,ASSLSGTGGNQPQH
TRBV7-2,.,TRBJ2-2,.,ASTSVRSNTGELF
TRBV2,TRBD2,TRBJ2-7,.,ASTMTSTYEQY
TRBV6-5,TRBD1,TRBJ1-2,.,ASSSTGQRGYT
TRBV10-3,.,TRBJ2-1,.,AISESGRQTYNEQF
TRBV9,.,TRBJ1-5,.,ASSEGGAGQPQH
TRBV28,.,TRBJ1-3,.,ASKASSGNTIY
TRBV10-3,TRBD2,TRBJ2-7,.,ASTSGNRYEQY
TRBV4-2,.,TRBJ1-2,.,ASSQQPRGANYGYT
TRBV6-1,.,TRBJ1-2,.,ASWGTGTVYGYT
TRBV29-1,TRBD2,TRBJ2-3,.,SVAGRSTDTQY
TRBV11-3,.,TRBJ2-2,.,ASSSYTGELF
TRBV9,.,TRBJ2-1,.,ASSVEVGDNEQF
TRBV7-9,TRBD1,TRBJ1-1,.,ASTLDRDTEAF
TRBV28,.,TRBJ2-1,.,ASQTLAEIYNEQF
TRBV30,.,TRBJ1-1,.,AGRRTEAF
TRBV7-3,.,TRBJ2-5,.,ASSLTRGHPRRETQY
TRBV6-4,.,TRBJ1-1,once,ASSEDFRGTEAF
TRBV11-2,.,TRBJ2-7,few,ASSLSTGRYEQY
TRBV7-8,.,TRBJ2-2,.,ASSLAYTGELF
TRBV7-2,.,TRBJ2-7,.,ASSSHHLYEQY
TRBV27,TRBD2,TRBJ2-7,.,ASKGLAGTYEQY
TRBV27,TRBD1,TRBJ2-7,.,ASSLGQSYEQY
TRBV29-1,TRBD1,TRBJ2-5,.,SVERQGVEETQY
TRBV28,TRBD2,TRBJ2-7,once,ATGRERGPYEQY
TRBV7-3,TRBD2,TRBJ2-1,.,ASSEGSGRPYNEQF
TRBV18,.,TRBJ1-5,.,ASSQGSNQPQH
TRBV9,.,TRBJ1-1,.,ARGHWGTNTEAF
TRBV4-1,.,TRBJ2-1,.,ASSQVVSLREQF
TRBV2,TRBD2,TRBJ2-3,.,ASGLAGATDTQY
TRBV7-2,.,TRBJ1-2,few,ASSLGAYYGYT
TRBV7-3,.,TRBJ2-2,.,ASSPPGGNTGELF
TRBV27,TRBD1,TRBJ2-2,.,ASRAAGGNTGELF
TRBV19,.,TRBJ1-2,.,ASSNGYYGYT
TRBV7-3,TRBD1,TRBJ2-2,.,ASSLMGTGVGELF
TRBV2,.,TRBJ2-5,few,ASSEQGTQETQY
TRBV5-4,.,TRBJ2-3,.,ASRRDTDTQY
TRBV5-1,.,TRBJ2-1,.,ASKGTEYGEQF
TRBV18,.,TRBJ1-1,.,ASSPLDTEAF
TRBV6-1,.,TRBJ1-3,.,ASSEAGSLSGNTIY
TRBV10-2,TRBD2,TRBJ2-2,.,ASRAAGSGLLGSGELF
TRBV7-9,TRBD2,TRBJ2-1,.,ASSSGLAGGNEQF
TRBV4-1,.,TRBJ2-3,.,ASSQAPTNTDTQY
TRBV5-1,.,TRBJ1-3,.,ASSLVQGGNTIY
TRBV11-2,TRBD2,TRBJ2-1,.,ASRDGLAGTYNEQF
TRBV10-3,.,TRBJ1-4,.,AVSADGNEKLF
TRBV5-5,.,TRBJ1-5,.,ASSPSGGGSNQPQH
TRBV6-1,.,TRBJ2-7,few,ASRRRNYEQY
TRBV19,TRBD1,TRBJ2-5,.,ASSIGSTGGSETQY
TRBV9,TRBD1,TRBJ1-5,.,ASSPGQGSNQPQH
TRBV28,.,TRBJ2-1,.,ASKPNREVDEQF
TRBV5-6,TRBD1,TRBJ1-2,once,ASSTTGDYGYT